These T cell receptor beta chains were read from a single sample in a study of metastatic and nonmetastatic thyroid tumors. With MiXCR, TCRdb called clones anew from the PCR reads. This repertoire shows about 90,000 clones, 8% to 9.5% found once; its top ten account for around 8.5%. Specimen: blood. The receptors shown here come from a female donor with papillary thyroid cancer or a benign thyroid nodule (not recorded which). Some clones in this sample may be carry-over from other donors' samples. CDR3s include the opening cysteine and the closing phenylalanine or tryptophan. The D gene is left open where the match is weak. Only some rows state a clone size, as once, few, many or a class for expanded clones.

NA	TRBD1	TRBV20-1	TRBJ2-1	CSAFLDRVKEQFF	TGCAGTGCATTCTTGGACAGGGTAAAAGAGCAGTTCTTC
many	TRBD2	TRBV7-8	TRBJ2-7	CASSLSTSGGFSYEQYF	TGTGCCAGCAGCTTATCTACTAGCGGGGGTTTCTCCTACGAGCAGTACTTC
few	NA	TRBV29-1	TRBJ1-5	CSVPHTREHQPQHF	TGCAGCGTTCCTCATACCAGGGAGCATCAGCCCCAGCATTTT
many	NA	TRBV12-3/TRBV12-4	TRBJ1-5	CASRQGDQPQHF	TGTGCCAGCAGACAGGGAGATCAGCCCCAGCATTTT
many	TRBD1	TRBV19	TRBJ2-2	CASRDRGHTGELFF	TGTGCCAGCAGGGACAGGGGGCACACCGGGGAGCTGTTTTTT
many	TRBD1	TRBV28	TRBJ1-6	CASRPRQGQHNSPLHF	TGTGCCAGCAGGCCTCGACAGGGGCAACATAATTCACCCCTCCACTTT
many	NA	TRBV30	TRBJ2-7	CAWSSIGVIYEQYF	TGTGCCTGGAGTTCCATAGGAGTCATCTACGAGCAGTACTTC
NA	TRBD1	TRBV29-1	TRBJ2-3	CSGAGQGGTDTQYF	TGCAGCGGGGCGGGACAGGGGGGCACAGATACGCAGTATTTT
many	NA	TRBV7-2	TRBJ2-3	CASSLLGGRADTQYF	TGTGCCAGCAGCTTATTGGGGGGCCGCGCAGATACGCAGTATTTT
many	NA	TRBV5-1	TRBJ1-4	CASSSDGRESEKLFF	TGCGCCAGCAGCTCAGACGGCAGGGAAAGTGAAAAACTGTTTTTT
NA	NA	TRBV30	TRBJ1-3	CAWSVGGPGNTIYF	TGTGCCTGGAGTGTAGGTGGGCCTGGGAACACCATATATTTT
medium-sized	TRBD2	TRBV24-1	TRBJ2-2	CATSDQTAGDLNTGELFF	TGTGCCACCAGTGACCAGACTGCGGGGGACCTCAACACCGGGGAGCTGTTTTTT
many	NA	TRBV28	TRBJ1-6	CASSPGQLRPLHF	TGTGCCAGCAGTCCTGGACAGCTTAGACCCCTCCACTTT
many	TRBD1	TRBV19	TRBJ1-5	CASSLTGGNQPQHF	TGTGCCAGTAGTTTGACAGGGGGCAATCAGCCCCAGCATTTT
NA	TRBD1	TRBV6-1	TRBJ1-2	CASSPWTGRTGGYTF	TGTGCCAGCAGTCCATGGACAGGGCGAACGGGTGGCTACACCTTC
many	NA	TRBV24-1	TRBJ2-1	CATSDSFRPYNEQFF	TGTGCCACCAGTGATTCATTTCGGCCCTACAATGAGCAGTTCTTC
NA	NA	TRBV20-1	TRBJ2-3	CSARAQGVDTQYF	TGCAGTGCTAGAGCGCAGGGAGTGGATACGCAGTATTTT
many	NA	TRBV5-1	TRBJ2-7	CASSEEAGTGYEQYF	TGCGCCAGCAGCGAGGAGGCGGGGACCGGCTACGAGCAGTACTTC
many	NA	TRBV28	TRBJ2-3	CASSLVAGYTDTQYF	TGTGCCAGCAGTTTAGTAGCAGGGTACACAGATACGCAGTATTTT
few	TRBD1	TRBV6-1	TRBJ1-4	CASSAGQGANEKLFF	TGTGCCAGCAGTGCCGGACAGGGGGCTAATGAAAAACTGTTTTTT
NA	TRBD2	TRBV12-3/TRBV12-4	TRBJ2-1	CASSFQRGFLIYNEQFF	TGTGCCAGCAGTTTCCAGCGGGGGTTCCTGATTTACAATGAGCAGTTCTTC
many	NA	TRBV3-1	TRBJ1-1	CASSQDWGYVAFF	TGTGCCAGCAGCCAAGATTGGGGGTACGTAGCTTTCTTT
few	TRBD1	TRBV29-1	TRBJ2-5	CSVNRGGETQYF	TGCAGCGTCAACAGGGGCGGAGAGACCCAGTACTTC
NA	NA	TRBV15	TRBJ2-7	CATSRDRRYSSYEQYF	TGTGCCACCAGCAGAGATCGGCGGTATAGCTCCTACGAGCAGTACTTC
many	TRBD2	TRBV7-3	TRBJ2-1	CASSLTSDLFNEQFF	TGTGCCAGCAGCCTCACTAGCGATTTATTCAATGAGCAGTTCTTC
NA	NA	TRBV18	TRBJ1-6	CASSPEGKGLYNSPLHF	TGTGCCAGCTCACCAGAGGGAAAGGGGCTATATAATTCACCCCTCCACTTT